A single TCR beta chain is shown here with its context. The sample comes from a study of blood T cell repertoires in COVID-19. Study-wide background: Sites in the United States, Italy and Spain provided acute and convalescent COVID-19 samples.

The CDR3 sequence is 9 residues long. Per germline, CDR1 KGHDR and CDR2 SFDVKD. Between the trimmed V and J ends, which lost 12 bases and 7 bases, there was a span of 8 bases. Measured with immunoSEQ multiplex PCR; TCRdb has only the in-frame clones, and not every one. Of about 380,000 clones in the sample, more than 70% were seen once. This sequence joins TRBV24-1 and TRBJ1-2, with unresolved D. This TCR derives from a man aged 25-45 years who had recovered from COVID-19. The sample taken for sequencing was PBMCs or T cells enriched from blood (not recorded which). CDR3 DNA: TGTGCCTTAAGAGGTGGCTACACCTTC. It codes for CALRGGYTF.